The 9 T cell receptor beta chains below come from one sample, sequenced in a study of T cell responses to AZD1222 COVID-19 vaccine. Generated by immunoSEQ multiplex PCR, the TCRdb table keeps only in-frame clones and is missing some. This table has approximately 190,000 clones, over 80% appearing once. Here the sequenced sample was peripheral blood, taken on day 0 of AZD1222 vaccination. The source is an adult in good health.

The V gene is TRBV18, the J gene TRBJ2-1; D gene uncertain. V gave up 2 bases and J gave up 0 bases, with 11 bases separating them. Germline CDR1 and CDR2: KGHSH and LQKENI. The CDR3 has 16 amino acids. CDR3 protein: CASSPGRPSSYNEQFF. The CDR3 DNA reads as TGTGCCAGCTCACCAGGCCGGCCCAGCTCCTACAATGAGCAGTTCTTC.

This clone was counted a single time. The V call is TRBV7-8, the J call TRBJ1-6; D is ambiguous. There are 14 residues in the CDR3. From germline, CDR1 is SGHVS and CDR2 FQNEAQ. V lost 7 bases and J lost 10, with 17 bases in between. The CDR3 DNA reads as TGTGCCAGCACCTACCCAACCCGGGGATCACCCCTCCACTTT. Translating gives CASTYPTRGSPLHF.

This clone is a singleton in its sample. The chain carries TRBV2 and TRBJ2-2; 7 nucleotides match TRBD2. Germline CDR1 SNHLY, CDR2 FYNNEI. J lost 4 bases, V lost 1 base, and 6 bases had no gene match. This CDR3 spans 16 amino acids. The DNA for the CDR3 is TGTGCCAGCAGTGAAGAGATCCGGGGGGTCACCGGGGAGCTGTTTTTT. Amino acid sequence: CASSEEIRGVTGELFF.

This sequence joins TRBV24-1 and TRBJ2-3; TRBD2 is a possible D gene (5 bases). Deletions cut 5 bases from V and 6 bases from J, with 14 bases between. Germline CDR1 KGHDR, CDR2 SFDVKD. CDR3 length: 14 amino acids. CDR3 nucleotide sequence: TGTGCCACCAGTGGGACTCGTCCTTTGGATACGCAGTATTTT. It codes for CATSGTRPLDTQYF.

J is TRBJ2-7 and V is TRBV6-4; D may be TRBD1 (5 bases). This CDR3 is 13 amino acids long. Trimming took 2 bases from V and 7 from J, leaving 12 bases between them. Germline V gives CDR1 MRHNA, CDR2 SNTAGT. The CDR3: CASSDPLQGEQYF. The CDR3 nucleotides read TGTGCCAGCAGTGACCCGCTTCAGGGAGAGCAGTACTTC.

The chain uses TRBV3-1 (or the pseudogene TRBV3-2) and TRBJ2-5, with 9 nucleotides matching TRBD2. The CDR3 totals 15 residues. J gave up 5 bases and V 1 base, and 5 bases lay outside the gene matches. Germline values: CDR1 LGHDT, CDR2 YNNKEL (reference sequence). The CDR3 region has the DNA TGTGCCAGCAGCCAAGGCGGGGGGGCCTGGGAGACCCAGTACTTC. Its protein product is CASSQGGGAWETQYF.

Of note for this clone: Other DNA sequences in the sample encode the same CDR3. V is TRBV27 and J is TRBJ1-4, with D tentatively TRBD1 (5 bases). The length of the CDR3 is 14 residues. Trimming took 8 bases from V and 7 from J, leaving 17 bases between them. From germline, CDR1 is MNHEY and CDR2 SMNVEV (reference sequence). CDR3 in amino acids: CASGPRGGREKLFF. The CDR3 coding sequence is TGTGCCAGCGGACCCCGGGGCGGCCGTGAAAAACTGTTTTTT.

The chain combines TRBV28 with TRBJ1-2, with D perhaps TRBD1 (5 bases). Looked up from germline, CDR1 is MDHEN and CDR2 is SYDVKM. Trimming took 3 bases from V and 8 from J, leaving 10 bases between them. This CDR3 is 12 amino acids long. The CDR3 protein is CASSLGPGGYTF. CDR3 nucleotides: TGTGCCAGCAGTTTGGGGCCAGGAGGCTACACCTTC.

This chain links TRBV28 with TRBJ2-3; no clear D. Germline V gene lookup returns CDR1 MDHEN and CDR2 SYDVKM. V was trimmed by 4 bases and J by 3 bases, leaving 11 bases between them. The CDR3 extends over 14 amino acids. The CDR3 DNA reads TGTGCCAGCAGTTCCGGACCACCGACAGATACGCAGTATTTT. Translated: CASSSGPPTDTQYF.